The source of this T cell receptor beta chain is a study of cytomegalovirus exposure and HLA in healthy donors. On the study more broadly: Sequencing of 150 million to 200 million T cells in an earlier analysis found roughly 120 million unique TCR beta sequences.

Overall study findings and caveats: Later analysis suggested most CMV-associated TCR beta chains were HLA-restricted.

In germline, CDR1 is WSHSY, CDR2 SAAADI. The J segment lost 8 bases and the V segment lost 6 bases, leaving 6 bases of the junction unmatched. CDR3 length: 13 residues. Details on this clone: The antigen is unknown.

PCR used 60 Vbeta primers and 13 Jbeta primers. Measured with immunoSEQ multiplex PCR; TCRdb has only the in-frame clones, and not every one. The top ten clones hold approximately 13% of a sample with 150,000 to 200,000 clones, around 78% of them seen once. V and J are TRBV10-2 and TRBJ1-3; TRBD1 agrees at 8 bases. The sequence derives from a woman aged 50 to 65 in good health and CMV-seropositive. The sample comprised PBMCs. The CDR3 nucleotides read TGCGCCAGCAGGGGACAGGTGGGGCACACCATATATTTT. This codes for CASRGQVGHTIYF.